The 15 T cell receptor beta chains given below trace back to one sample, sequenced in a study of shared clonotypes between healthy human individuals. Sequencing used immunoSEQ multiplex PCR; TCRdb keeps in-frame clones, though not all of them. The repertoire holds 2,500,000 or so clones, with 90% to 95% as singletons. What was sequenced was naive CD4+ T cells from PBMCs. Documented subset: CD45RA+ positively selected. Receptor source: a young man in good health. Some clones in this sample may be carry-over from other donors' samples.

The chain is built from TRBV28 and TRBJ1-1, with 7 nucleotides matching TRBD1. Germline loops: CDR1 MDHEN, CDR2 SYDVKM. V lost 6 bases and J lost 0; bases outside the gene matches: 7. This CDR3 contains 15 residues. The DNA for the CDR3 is TGTGCCAGCAGGTCCGGACAGGCCATGAACACTGAAGCTTTCTTT. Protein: CASRSGQAMNTEAFF.

Here the CDR3 reads CASSSLGGDDTEAFF. CDR3 sequence (DNA): TGTGCCAGTAGTTCGTTAGGGGGGGATGACACTGAAGCTTTCTTT. The chain links TRBV19 to TRBJ1-1; a weak D match, TRBD1 (6 bases). This CDR3 is built from 15 residues. In germline, CDR1 is LNHDA, CDR2 SQIVND (reference sequence). The V and J ends lost 5 bases and 3 bases respectively, with 16 bases between them. Combining the CDR3 with reference TRBV19 and TRBJ1-1 gives the whole variable domain DGGITQSPKYLFRKEGQNVTLSCEQNLNHDAMYWYRQDPGQGLRLIYYSQIVNDFQKGDIAEGYSVSREKKESFPLTVTSAQKNPTAFYLCASSSLGGDDTEAFFGQGTRLTVV.

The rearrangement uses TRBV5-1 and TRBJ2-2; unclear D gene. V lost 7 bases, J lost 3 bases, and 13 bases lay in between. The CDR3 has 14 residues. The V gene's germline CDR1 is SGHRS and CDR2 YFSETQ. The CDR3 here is CASRLDSYTGELFF. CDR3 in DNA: TGCGCCAGCCGCCTCGACTCCTACACCGGGGAGCTGTTTTTT.

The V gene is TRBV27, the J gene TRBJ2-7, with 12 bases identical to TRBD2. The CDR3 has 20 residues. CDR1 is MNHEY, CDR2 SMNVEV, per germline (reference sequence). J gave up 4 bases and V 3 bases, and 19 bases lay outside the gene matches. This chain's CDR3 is CASSLRPGLAGQGALYEQYF. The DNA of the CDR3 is TGTGCCAGCAGTTTGCGGCCGGGACTAGCGGGTCAGGGAGCCCTATACGAGCAGTACTTC.

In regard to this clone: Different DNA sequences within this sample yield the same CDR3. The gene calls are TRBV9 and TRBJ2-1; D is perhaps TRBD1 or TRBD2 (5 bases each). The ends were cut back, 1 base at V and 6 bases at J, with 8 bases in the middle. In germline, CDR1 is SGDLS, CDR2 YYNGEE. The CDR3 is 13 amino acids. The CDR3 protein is CASSVTGGNEQFF. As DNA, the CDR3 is TGTGCCAGCAGCGTAACTGGGGGCAATGAGCAGTTCTTC.

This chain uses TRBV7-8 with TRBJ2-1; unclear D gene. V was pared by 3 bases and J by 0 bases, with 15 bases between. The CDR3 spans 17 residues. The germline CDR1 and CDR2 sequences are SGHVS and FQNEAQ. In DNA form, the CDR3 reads TGTGCCAGCAGCTTGGGCCCCAGGCCCGCCTCCTACAATGAGCAGTTCTTC. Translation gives CASSLGPRPASYNEQFF.

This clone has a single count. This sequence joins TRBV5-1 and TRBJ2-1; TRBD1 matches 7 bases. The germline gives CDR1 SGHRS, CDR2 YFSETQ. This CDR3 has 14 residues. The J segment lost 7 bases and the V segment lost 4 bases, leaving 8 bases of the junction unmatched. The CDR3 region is CASSPQGSGNEQFF. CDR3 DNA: TGCGCCAGCAGCCCACAGGGGTCTGGGAATGAGCAGTTCTTC.

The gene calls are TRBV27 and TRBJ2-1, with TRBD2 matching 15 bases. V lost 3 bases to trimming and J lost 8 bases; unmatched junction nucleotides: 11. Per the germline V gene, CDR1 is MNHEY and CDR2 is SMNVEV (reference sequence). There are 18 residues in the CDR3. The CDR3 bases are TGTGCCAGCAGTTTCCTAGGACTAGCGGGAGGGCCGGTCGATGAGCAGTTCTTC. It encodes CASSFLGLAGGPVDEQFF.

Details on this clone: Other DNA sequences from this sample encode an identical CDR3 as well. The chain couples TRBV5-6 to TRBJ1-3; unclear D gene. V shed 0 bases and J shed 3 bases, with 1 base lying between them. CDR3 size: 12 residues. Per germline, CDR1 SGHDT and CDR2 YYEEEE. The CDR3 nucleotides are TGTGCCAGCAGCTTGGTTGGAAACACCATATATTTT. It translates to CASSLVGNTIYF.

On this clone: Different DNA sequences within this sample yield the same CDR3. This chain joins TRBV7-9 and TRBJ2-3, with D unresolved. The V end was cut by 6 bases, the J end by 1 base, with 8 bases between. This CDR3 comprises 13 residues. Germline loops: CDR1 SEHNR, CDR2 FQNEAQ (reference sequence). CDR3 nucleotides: TGTGCCAGCAGTCCGCTGGGCACAGATACGCAGTATTTT. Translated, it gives CASSPLGTDTQYF.

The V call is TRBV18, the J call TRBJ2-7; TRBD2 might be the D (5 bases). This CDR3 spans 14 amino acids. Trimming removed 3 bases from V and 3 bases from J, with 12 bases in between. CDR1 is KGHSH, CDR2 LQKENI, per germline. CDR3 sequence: CASSPAGTRYEQYF. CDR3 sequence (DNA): TGTGCCAGCTCACCTGCGGGTACTCGCTACGAGCAGTACTTC.

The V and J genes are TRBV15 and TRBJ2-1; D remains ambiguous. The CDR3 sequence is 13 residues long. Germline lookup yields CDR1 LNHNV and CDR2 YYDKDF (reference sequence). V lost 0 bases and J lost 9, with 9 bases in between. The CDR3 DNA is TGTGCCACCAGCAGAGATTTGGTGGCTGAGCAGTTCTTC. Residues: CATSRDLVAEQFF.

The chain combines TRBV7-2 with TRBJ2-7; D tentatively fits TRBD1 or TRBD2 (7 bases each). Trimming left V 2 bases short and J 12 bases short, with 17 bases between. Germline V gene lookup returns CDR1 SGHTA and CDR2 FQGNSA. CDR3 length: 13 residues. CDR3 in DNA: TGTGCCAGCAGCTTAACTATTCAGGGGGGGCCGTACTTC. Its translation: CASSLTIQGGPYF. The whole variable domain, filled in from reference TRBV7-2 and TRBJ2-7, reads GAGVSQSPSNKVTEKGKDVELRCDPISGHTALYWYRQSLGQGLEFLIYFQGNSAPDKSGLPSDRFSAERTGGSVSTLTIQRTQQEDSAVYLCASSLTIQGGPYFGPGTRLTVT.

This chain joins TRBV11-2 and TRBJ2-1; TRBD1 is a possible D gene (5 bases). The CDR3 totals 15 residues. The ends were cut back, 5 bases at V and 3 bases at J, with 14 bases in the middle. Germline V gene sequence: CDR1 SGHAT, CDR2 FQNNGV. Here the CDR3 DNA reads TGTGCCAGCAGCGTGGGGCCCCCCATCTACAATGAGCAGTTCTTC. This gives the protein CASSVGPPIYNEQFF.

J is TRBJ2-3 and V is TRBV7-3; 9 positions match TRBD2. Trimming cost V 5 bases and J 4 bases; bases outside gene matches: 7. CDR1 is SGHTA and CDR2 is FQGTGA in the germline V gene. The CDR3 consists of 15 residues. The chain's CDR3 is CASSPQGLASDTQYF. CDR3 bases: TGTGCCAGCAGCCCACAGGGACTAGCCTCAGATACGCAGTATTTT.